This TCR beta chain originates from a study of blood T cell repertoires in COVID-19. Some clones are missing from TCRdb's copy, which holds only in-frame ones; the method was immunoSEQ multiplex PCR. This sample has a few hundred thousand clones, with about 91% found just once. Participant-given clinical history determined each cohort assignment. Looked up from germline, CDR1 is LNHDA and CDR2 is SQIVND (reference sequence). V was shortened by 1 base and J by 2 bases, with 13 bases between the two germline ends. The CDR3 covers 16 residues. This chain links TRBV19 with TRBJ2-3; D gene unclear. The receptor's source is a man aged 18 to 29 with acute COVID-19. Sequencing was performed on PBMCs or T cells enriched from blood (not recorded which). The CDR3 protein is CASSIAAASPTDTQYF. As DNA, the CDR3 is TGTGCCAGTAGTATAGCGGCCGCTAGTCCCACAGATACGCAGTATTTT.